Shown below are 9 T cell receptor beta chains from a single sample sequenced in a study of technical replicates of blood from a handful of donors. The protocol was immunoSEQ multiplex PCR, while the TCRdb copy is restricted to in-frame clones and leaves out a portion. The sample has tens of thousands of clones; around nine tenths are singletons. Sequencing was done on a sample of T cells isolated from PBMCs. Every receptor here comes from a human donor in good health.

The chain recombines TRBV5-8 with TRBJ2-3; 12 nucleotides agree with TRBD2. V shed 0 bases and J 5 bases; nucleotides not matched to a gene: 7. Germline CDR1 is SGHTS and CDR2 is YDEGEE. The CDR3 spans 17 residues. The CDR3 nucleotides read TGTGCCAGCAGCTTGGGGTGGACTAGCGGGGCGCAAGATACGCAGTATTTT. Its protein is CASSLGWTSGAQDTQYF.

The J gene is TRBJ1-2, the V gene TRBV7-2, with D maybe TRBD1 (6 bases). The CDR3 has 15 amino acids. Germline lookup yields CDR1 SGHTA and CDR2 FQGNSA. V gave up 0 bases and J gave up 1 base, with 9 bases separating them. CDR3 protein: CASSLAQGLNYGYTF. DNA for the CDR3: TGTGCCAGCAGCTTAGCGCAGGGGCTTAACTATGGCTACACCTTC.

The gene calls are TRBV9 and TRBJ2-5; D is uncertain. The germline V gene encodes CDR1 SGDLS and CDR2 YYNGEE. Trimming took off 0 bases at V and 5 bases at J, with 8 bases between the two ends. The CDR3 extends over 13 amino acids. The CDR3 protein is CASSVAVVETQYF. Written as DNA, the CDR3 is TGTGCCAGCAGCGTAGCGGTTGTTGAGACCCAGTACTTC.

Concerning this clone: Germline and junction disagree at one end, which may indicate a read error. The chain is built from TRBV13 and TRBJ2-7, with D unresolved. CDR3 length: 13 residues. From germline, CDR1 is PRHDT and CDR2 FYEKMQ (reference sequence). Here the CDR3 reads CASSSASSNEQYF. The CDR3 bases are TGTGCCAGCAGCTCAGCGTCCTCCAACGAGCAGTACTTC.

Only one count was recorded for this clone. This chain connects TRBV6-5 to TRBJ2-1; D call uncertain. Trimming left V 7 bases short and J 6 bases short, with 10 bases between. The CDR3 loop spans 12 amino acids. CDR1 is MNHEY and CDR2 is SVGAGI in the germline V gene. The CDR3 sequence: CASNGDSNEQFF. In DNA form, the CDR3 reads TGTGCCAGCAACGGTGATTCCAATGAGCAGTTCTTC.

Comments on this clone: Additional DNA sequences in this sample encode the identical CDR3. The chain combines TRBV7-8 with TRBJ1-1, with D hard to call. Germline V gives CDR1 SGHVS, CDR2 FQNEAQ. The CDR3 length is 12 residues. V was clipped by 4 bases and J by 1 base, with 4 bases between them. The CDR3 nucleotides are TGTGCCAGCAGCTCCTGGAACACTGAAGCTTTCTTT. Its translation is CASSSWNTEAFF.

The chain carries TRBV19 and TRBJ1-2; maybe TRBD1 (5 bases). V was trimmed by 7 bases and J by 4 bases, leaving 25 bases between them. The CDR3 loop spans 17 amino acids. Germline lookup yields CDR1 LNHDA and CDR2 SQIVND (reference sequence). CDR3 region: CASNDFASREGSYGYTF. The DNA of the CDR3 is TGTGCCAGTAACGACTTCGCAAGCAGGGAGGGAAGCTATGGCTACACCTTC.

This sequence joins TRBV11-2 and TRBJ2-7; 10 nucleotides align to TRBD1. The V gene's germline CDR1 is SGHAT and CDR2 FQNNGV. The ends lost 5 bases at V and 5 bases at J; junction bases unmatched: 9. The CDR3 covers 15 residues. CDR3 sequence: CASSLRQGATHEQYF. For the CDR3, the DNA is TGTGCCAGCAGCCTAAGACAGGGGGCGACCCACGAGCAGTACTTC.

The V call is TRBV10-1, the J call TRBJ1-1, with D perhaps TRBD1 (5 bases). The V and J ends lost 7 bases and 5 bases respectively, with 14 bases between them. The CDR3 covers 13 residues. Germline V lookup: CDR1 WNHNN, CDR2 SYGVQD (reference sequence). The CDR3 is CASKAGLGTEAFF. For the CDR3, the DNA is TGCGCCAGCAAAGCAGGGCTTGGTACTGAAGCTTTCTTT.